These 9 T cell receptor beta chains originate from one sample sequenced in a study of blood T cells in healthy people across ages. Sample-barcoded 5' priming and a J-beta primer mix drove a second PCR of about 7 to 11 cycles. Each CDR3 protein is one row after TCRdb ran MiXCR on the 5' RACE reads. This table has about 1.5 million distinct CDR3 sequences, 35% to 45% appearing once. Sequencing was done on a sample of blood. The source is a woman aged 18-29 years in good health.

This clonotype was detected ten times or more. The chain's CDR3 is CSVRGESSYNEQFF. The DNA for the CDR3 is TGCAGCGTGAGGGGGGAGTCCTCCTACAATGAGCAGTTCTTC. The chain couples TRBV29-1 to TRBJ2-1, with D perhaps assigned TRBD1 or TRBD2 (6 bases each). Germline CDR1 reads SQVTM; CDR2 reads ANQGSEA. The CDR3 contains 14 residues. V was clipped by 6 bases and J by 0 bases, with 12 bases between them.

This chain connects TRBV4-2 to TRBJ1-3; 10 bases fit TRBD1. CDR1 is LGHNA, CDR2 YNFKEQ, per germline. The CDR3 covers 17 residues. J lost 0 bases, V lost 4 bases, and 6 bases had no gene match. CDR3 sequence (DNA): TGTGCCAGCAGCCGGGAGGGACAGGGGATCTCTGGAAACACCATATATTTT. This sequence encodes CASSREGQGISGNTIYF.

The genes are TRBV15 and TRBJ2-1; 7 positions match TRBD1. The CDR3 contains 14 residues. CDR1 is LNHNV and CDR2 is YYDKDF in the germline V gene (reference sequence). The ends lost 5 bases at V and 4 bases at J; junction bases unmatched: 5. The chain's CDR3 is CATSVQTGYNEQFF. The DNA for the CDR3 is TGTGCCACCAGCGTTCAGACAGGGTACAATGAGCAGTTCTTC.

This clonotype was found once. The chain recombines TRBV28 with TRBJ2-5, with 8 positions matching TRBD2. V shed 3 bases, J shed 2 bases, and the junction held 5 bases outside the gene matches. The germline V gene encodes CDR1 MDHEN and CDR2 SYDVKM. The CDR3 is 15 residues long. Here the CDR3 reads CASSFPREVQETQYF. In DNA form, the CDR3 reads TGTGCCAGCAGTTTCCCGCGGGAGGTTCAAGAGACCCAGTACTTC.

In its sample, this clonotype was seen once. The chain is built from TRBV20-1 and TRBJ2-7; TRBD1 might be the D (8 bases). This CDR3 comprises 16 residues. Germline V gene data show CDR1 as DFQATT and CDR2 as SNEGSKA (reference sequence). Trimming cost V 3 bases and J 4 bases, with 22 bases left between them. Here the CDR3 reads CSASGQGGGGEYEQYF. CDR3 nucleotides: TGCAGTGCTAGTGGACAGGGAGGGGGAGGGGAATACGAGCAGTACTTC.

This chain joins TRBV15 and TRBJ1-1; D possibly corresponds to TRBD1 (6 bases). This CDR3 is built from 15 residues. The germline V and J ends were trimmed by 6 bases and 5 bases, with 19 bases remaining between them. Germline CDR1 reads LNHNV; CDR2 reads YYDKDF (reference sequence). The CDR3 protein is CATRIGTGLRTEAFF. The CDR3 DNA follows: TGTGCCACCAGAATAGGAACAGGGTTGAGGACTGAAGCTTTCTTT. Complete variable domain (other parts from reference TRBV15 and TRBJ1-1): DAMVIQNPRYQVTQFGKPVTLSCSQTLNHNVMYWYQQKSSQAPKLLFHYYDKDFNNEADTPDNFQSRRPNTSFCFLDIRSPGLGDTAMYLCATRIGTGLRTEAFFGQGTRLTVV.

The chain is built from TRBV20-1 and TRBJ2-7; TRBD2 matches at 8 bases. With V trimmed by 0 bases and J by 1 base, 11 bases remained unmatched. The CDR3 is 17 residues long. From germline, CDR1 is DFQATT and CDR2 SNEGSKA (reference sequence). In DNA form, the CDR3 reads TGCAGTGCTAGAGACTCCTTGGTTAGCGGGGTGTCCTACGAGCAGTACTTC. Its protein is CSARDSLVSGVSYEQYF.

Points on this clonotype: Germline and junction disagree at one end, which may indicate a read error. V is TRBV19 and J is TRBJ2-1, with D maybe TRBD1 (5 bases). CDR3 length: 16 residues. Germline V CDR1 and CDR2: LNHDA, SQIVND (reference sequence). The CDR3 sequence is CASSLGVGQRYNGQFF. In DNA, the CDR3 is TGTGCCAGTAGTCTTGGGGTCGGACAAAGGTACAATGGGCAGTTCTTC.

The J gene is TRBJ1-1, the V gene TRBV27; D unresolved. Germline CDR1 and CDR2: MNHEY and SMNVEV (reference sequence). There are 13 residues in the CDR3. Trimming removed 6 bases from V and 2 bases from J, with 10 bases in between. CDR3 protein: CASRLTPNTEAFF. The CDR3 DNA reads as TGTGCCAGCAGGCTAACACCCAACACTGAAGCTTTCTTT.